This T cell receptor (beta chain) was found in a study of cytomegalovirus exposure and HLA in healthy donors. The J segment lost 5 bases and the V segment lost 3 bases, leaving 0 bases of the junction unmatched. Germline lookup yields CDR1 SEHNR and CDR2 FQNEAQ (reference sequence). The CDR3 spans 14 residues. This clone was seen only a few times. This PCR relied on a set of 60 Vbeta primers and 13 Jbeta primers. Measured with immunoSEQ multiplex PCR; TCRdb has only the in-frame clones, and not every one. The table lists 250,000 or so clones, more than 75% of them singletons. V and J are TRBV7-9 and TRBJ1-6, with 8 bases matching TRBD1. The origin of this receptor is a human donor in good health. What was sequenced was PBMCs. The CDR3 DNA reads as TGTGCCAGCAGCTTGACAGGGGATAATTCACCCCTCCACTTT. As protein: CASSLTGDNSPLHF.